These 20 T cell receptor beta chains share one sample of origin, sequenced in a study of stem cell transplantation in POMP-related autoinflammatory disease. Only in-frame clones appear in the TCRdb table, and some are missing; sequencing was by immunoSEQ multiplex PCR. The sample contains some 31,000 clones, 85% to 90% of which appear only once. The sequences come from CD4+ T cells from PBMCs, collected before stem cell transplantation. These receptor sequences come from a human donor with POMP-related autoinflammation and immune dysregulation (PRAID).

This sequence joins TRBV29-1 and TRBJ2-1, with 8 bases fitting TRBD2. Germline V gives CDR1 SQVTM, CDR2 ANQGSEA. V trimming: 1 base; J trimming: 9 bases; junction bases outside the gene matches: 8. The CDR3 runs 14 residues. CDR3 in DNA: TGCAGCGTTGAAGTCCCGGGAGGGCCGGCTGAGCAGTTCTTC. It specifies CSVEVPGGPAEQFF.

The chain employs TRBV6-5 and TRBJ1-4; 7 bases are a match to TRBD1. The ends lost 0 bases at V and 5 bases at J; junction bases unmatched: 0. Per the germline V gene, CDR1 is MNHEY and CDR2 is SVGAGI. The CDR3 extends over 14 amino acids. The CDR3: CASSYSTGNEKLFF. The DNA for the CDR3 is TGTGCCAGCAGTTACTCGACAGGGAATGAAAAACTGTTTTTT.

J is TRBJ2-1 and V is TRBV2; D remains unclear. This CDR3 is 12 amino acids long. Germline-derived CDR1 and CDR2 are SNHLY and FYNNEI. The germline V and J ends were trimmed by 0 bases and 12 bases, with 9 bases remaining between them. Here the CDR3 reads CASSEAQVGQFF. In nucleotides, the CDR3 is TGTGCCAGCAGTGAAGCCCAGGTAGGGCAGTTCTTC.

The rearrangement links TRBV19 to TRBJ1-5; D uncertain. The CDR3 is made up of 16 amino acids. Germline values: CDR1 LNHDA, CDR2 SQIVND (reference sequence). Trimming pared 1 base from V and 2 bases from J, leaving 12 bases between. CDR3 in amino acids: CASSIASDLRNQPQHF. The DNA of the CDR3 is TGTGCCAGTAGTATAGCTTCGGACTTACGCAATCAGCCCCAGCATTTT.

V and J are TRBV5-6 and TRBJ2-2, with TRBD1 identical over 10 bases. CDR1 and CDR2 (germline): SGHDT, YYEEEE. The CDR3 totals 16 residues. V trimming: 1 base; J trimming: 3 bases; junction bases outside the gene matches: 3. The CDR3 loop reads CASSLLGTGDTGELFF. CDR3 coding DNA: TGTGCCAGCAGCTTGCTGGGGACAGGGGACACCGGGGAGCTGTTTTTT.

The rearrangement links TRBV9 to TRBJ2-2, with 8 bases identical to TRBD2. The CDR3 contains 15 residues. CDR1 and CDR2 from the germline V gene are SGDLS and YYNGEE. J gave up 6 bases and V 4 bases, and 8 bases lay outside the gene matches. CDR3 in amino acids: CASSPLAAGAGELFF. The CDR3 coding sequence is TGTGCCAGCAGCCCTCTAGCAGCGGGGGCCGGGGAGCTGTTTTTT.

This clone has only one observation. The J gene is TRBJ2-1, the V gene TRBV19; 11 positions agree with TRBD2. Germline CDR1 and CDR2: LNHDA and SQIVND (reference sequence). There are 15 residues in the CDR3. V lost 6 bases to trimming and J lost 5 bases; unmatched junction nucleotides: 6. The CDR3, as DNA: TGTGCCAGTAGAAGAGGGGGACTAGCGGACAATGAGCAGTTCTTC. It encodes CASRRGGLADNEQFF. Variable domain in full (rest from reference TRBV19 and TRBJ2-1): DGGITQSPKYLFRKEGQNVTLSCEQNLNHDAMYWYRQDPGQGLRLIYYSQIVNDFQKGDIAEGYSVSREKKESFPLTVTSAQKNPTAFYLCASRRGGLADNEQFFGPGTRLTVL.

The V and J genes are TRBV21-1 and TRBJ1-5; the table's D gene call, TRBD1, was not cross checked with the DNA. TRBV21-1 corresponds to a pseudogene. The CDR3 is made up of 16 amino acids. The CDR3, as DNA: TGTGCCAGCAGCAAAGCCAGAGACAGGAGCAATCAGCCCCAGCATTTT. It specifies CASSKARDRSNQPQHF.

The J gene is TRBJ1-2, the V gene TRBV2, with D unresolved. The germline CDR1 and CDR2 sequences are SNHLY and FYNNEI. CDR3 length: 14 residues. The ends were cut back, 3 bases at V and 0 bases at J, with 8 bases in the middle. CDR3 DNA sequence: TGTGCCAGCAGTGACCCGATAGCTAACTATGGCTACACCTTC. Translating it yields CASSDPIANYGYTF.

In nucleotides, the CDR3 is TGTGCCAGCAGCGTAGGAGCCGTCAACTATGGCTACACCTTC. This sequence encodes CASSVGAVNYGYTF. The chain carries TRBV9 and TRBJ1-2; unclear D gene. The ends were cut back, 0 bases at V and 2 bases at J, with 8 bases in the middle. The CDR3 totals 14 residues. The V gene's germline CDR1 is SGDLS and CDR2 YYNGEE.

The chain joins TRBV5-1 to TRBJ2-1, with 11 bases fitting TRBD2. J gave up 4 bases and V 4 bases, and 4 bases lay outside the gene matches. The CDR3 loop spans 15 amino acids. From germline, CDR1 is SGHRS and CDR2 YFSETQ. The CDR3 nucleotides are TGCGCCAGCAGCATACTAGCGGGAGCTTACAATGAGCAGTTCTTC. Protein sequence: CASSILAGAYNEQFF.

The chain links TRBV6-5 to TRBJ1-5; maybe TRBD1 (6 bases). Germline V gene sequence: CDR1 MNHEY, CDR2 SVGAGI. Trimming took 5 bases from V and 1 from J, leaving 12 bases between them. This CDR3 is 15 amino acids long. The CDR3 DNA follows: TGTGCCAGCAGTCAAATTACAGGGAGCAATCAGCCCCAGCATTTT. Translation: CASSQITGSNQPQHF.

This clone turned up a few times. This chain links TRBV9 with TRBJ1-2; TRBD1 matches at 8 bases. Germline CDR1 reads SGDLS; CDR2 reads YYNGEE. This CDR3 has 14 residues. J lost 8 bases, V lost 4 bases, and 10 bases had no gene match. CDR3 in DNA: TGTGCCAGCAGCCGGGGGCAGGGGGCGATAGGCTACACCTTC. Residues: CASSRGQGAIGYTF.

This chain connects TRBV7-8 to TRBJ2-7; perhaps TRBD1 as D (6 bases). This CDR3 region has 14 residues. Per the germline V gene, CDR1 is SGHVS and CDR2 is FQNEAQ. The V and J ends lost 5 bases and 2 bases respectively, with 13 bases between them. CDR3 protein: CASSRDTRTYEQYF. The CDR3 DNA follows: TGTGCCAGCAGCCGGGACACTCGAACCTACGAGCAGTACTTC. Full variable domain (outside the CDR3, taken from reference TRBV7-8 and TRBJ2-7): GAGVSQSPRYKVAKRGQDVALRCDPISGHVSLFWYQQALGQGPEFLTYFQNEAQLDKSGLPSDRFFAERPEGSVSTLKIQRTQQEDSAVYLCASSRDTRTYEQYFGPGTRLTVT.

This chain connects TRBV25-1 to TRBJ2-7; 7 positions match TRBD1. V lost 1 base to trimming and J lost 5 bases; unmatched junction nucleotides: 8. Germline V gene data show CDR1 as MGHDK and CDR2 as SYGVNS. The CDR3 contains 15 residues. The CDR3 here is CASSEFKGAVDEQYF. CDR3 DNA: TGTGCCAGCAGTGAATTTAAGGGGGCGGTGGACGAGCAGTACTTC.

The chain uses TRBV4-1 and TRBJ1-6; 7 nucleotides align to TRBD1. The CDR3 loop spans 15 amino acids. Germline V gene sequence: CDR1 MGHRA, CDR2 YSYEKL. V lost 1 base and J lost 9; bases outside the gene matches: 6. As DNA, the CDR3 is TGCGCCAGCAGCCAAGCCGGGACAGCTGGTTCACCCCTCCACTTT. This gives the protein CASSQAGTAGSPLHF.

The CDR3 protein is CASRTERVTDTQYF. Written as DNA, the CDR3 is TGTGCCAGCCGAACCGAGCGGGTCACAGATACGCAGTATTTT. This chain connects TRBV6-1 to TRBJ2-3, with a possible D match to TRBD2 (6 bases). The CDR3 loop spans 14 amino acids. Germline V CDR1 and CDR2: MNHNS, SASEGT. V gave up 8 bases and J gave up 2 bases, with 14 bases separating them.

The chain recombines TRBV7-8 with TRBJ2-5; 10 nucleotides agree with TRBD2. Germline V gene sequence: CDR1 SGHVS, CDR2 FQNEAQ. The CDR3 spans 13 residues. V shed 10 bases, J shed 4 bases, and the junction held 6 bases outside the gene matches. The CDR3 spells CATLAGGTETQYF. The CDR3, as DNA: TGTGCCACCTTAGCGGGAGGCACAGAGACCCAGTACTTC.

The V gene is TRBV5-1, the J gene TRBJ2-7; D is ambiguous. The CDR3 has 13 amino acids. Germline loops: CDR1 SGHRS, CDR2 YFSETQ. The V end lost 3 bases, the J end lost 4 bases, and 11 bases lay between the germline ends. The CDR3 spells CASSSPAAYEQYF. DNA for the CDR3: TGCGCCAGCAGCTCCCCGGCAGCGTACGAGCAGTACTTC. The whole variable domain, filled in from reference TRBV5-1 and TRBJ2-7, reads KAGVTQTPRYLIKTRGQQVTLSCSPISGHRSVSWYQQTPGQGLQFLFEYFSETQRNKGNFPGRFSGRQFSNSRSEMNVSTLELGDSALYLCASSSPAAYEQYFGPGTRLTVT.

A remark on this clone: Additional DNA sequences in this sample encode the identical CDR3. The CDR3 here is CASSVVGDTQYF. The CDR3 nucleotides read TGTGCCAGCAGCGTAGTCGGAGATACGCAGTATTTT. The chain employs TRBV9 and TRBJ2-3; D is ambiguous. V lost 0 bases, J lost 5 bases, and 4 bases lay in between. Germline V gene lookup returns CDR1 SGDLS and CDR2 YYNGEE. The CDR3 runs 12 residues.